This T cell receptor (beta chain) came from a study of blood T cells in healthy people across ages. The study, taken as a whole, reports: Older age went with lower TCR beta diversity per million T cells, in a roughly linear way. Greater diversity and more naive CD4+ cells were seen in long-lived donors than in aged donors.

Aged roughly 6 to 90, donors were systemically healthy Caucasians from Russia. The authors ran a second PCR of about 6 to 11 cycles using a sample-barcoded 5' primer and a J-beta primer mix. TCRdb used MiXCR to reprocess the 5' RACE reads, holding one entry per CDR3 protein. The sample has approximately 770,000 distinct CDR3 sequences, roughly 64% seen once. CDR3 length: 15 residues. Trimming pared 2 bases from V and 8 bases from J, leaving 18 bases between. Per germline, CDR1 MNHEY and CDR2 SVGAGI. With regard to this clonotype: Its matching antigen is unknown.

This chain uses TRBV6-5 with TRBJ1-2; D is undetermined. This sequence originates from a man aged 25-45 years in good health. What was sequenced was blood. This CDR3 is CASSYSQRASLGYTF. The DNA of the CDR3 is TGTGCCAGCAGTTACAGCCAGCGGGCCTCCCTCGGCTACACCTTC.